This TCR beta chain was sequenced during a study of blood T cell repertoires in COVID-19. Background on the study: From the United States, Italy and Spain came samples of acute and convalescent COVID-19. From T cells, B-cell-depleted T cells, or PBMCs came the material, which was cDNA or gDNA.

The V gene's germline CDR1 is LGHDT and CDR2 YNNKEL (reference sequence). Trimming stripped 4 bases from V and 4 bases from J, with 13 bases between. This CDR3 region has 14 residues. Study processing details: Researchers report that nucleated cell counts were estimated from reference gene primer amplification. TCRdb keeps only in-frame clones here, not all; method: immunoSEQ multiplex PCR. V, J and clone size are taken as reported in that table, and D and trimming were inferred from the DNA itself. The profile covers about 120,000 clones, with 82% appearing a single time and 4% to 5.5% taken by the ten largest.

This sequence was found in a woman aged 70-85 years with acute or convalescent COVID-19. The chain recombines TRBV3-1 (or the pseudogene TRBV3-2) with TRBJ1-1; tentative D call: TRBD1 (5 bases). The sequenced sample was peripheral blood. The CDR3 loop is CASSPASGGTEAFF. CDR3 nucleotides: TGTGCCAGCAGCCCAGCATCCGGGGGCACTGAAGCTTTCTTT.